This entry is about one TCR beta chain. The sample belongs to a study of cytomegalovirus exposure and HLA in healthy donors. CDR1 is MNHNS, CDR2 SASEGT, per germline. Trimming left V 10 bases short and J 0 bases short, with 13 bases between. The CDR3 consists of 14 residues. The primer mix had 60 Vbeta and 13 Jbeta primers. The data were produced by immunoSEQ multiplex PCR, yet TCRdb's version contains in-frame clones alone and is incomplete. Among under 300,000 clones listed, 85% to 95% were seen once. This receptor was identified in a girl aged 2 to 9 in good health and CMV-seronegative. Sequencing was performed on PBMCs. The chain is built from TRBV6-1 and TRBJ2-1; D perhaps matches TRBD2 (6 bases). The CDR3: CATLATYSYNEQFF. In nucleotides, the CDR3 is TGTGCCACCCTAGCGACCTACTCCTACAATGAGCAGTTCTTC.